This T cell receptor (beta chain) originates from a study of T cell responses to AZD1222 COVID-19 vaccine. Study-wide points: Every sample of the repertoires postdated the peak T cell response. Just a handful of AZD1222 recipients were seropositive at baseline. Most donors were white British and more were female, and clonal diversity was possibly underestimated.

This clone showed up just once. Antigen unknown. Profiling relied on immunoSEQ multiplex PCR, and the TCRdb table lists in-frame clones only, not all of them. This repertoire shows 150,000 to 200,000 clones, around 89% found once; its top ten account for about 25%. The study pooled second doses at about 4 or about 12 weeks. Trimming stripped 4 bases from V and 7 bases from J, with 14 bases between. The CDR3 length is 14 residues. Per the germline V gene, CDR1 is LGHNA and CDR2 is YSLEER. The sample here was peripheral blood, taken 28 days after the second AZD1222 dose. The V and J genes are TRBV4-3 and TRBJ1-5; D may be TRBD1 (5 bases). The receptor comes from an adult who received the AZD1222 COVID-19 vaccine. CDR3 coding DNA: TGCGCCAGCAGCCTCTCCAGGGTCCGACAGCCCCAGCATTTT. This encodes CASSLSRVRQPQHF.